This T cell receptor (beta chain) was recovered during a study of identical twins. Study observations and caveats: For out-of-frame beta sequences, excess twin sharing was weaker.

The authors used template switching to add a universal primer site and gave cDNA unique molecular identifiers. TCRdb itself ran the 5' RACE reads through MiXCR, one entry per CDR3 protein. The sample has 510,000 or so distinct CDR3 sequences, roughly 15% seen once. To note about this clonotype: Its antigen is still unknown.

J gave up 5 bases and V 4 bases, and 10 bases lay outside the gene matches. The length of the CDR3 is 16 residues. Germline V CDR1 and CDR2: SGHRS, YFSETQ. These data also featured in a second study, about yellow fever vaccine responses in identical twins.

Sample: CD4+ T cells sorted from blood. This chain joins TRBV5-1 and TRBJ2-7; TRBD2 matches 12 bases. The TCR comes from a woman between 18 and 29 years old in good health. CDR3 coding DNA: TGCGCCAGCAGCCTGCGACTAGCGGGAGTGAGCCACGAGCAGTACTTC. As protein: CASSLRLAGVSHEQYF.